The present T cell receptor (beta chain) was sequenced within a study of T cell repertoires in cytomegalovirus infection. MiXCR was run by TCRdb on the reads, yielding one entry per CDR3 protein. The table lists about 920,000 distinct CDR3 sequences, around 32% of them singletons. As regards this clonotype: What it binds is not known. A much larger clone lies a single base off, so this may be a read error.

Findings of the study overall: The ex vivo response was dominated by HLA-C-restricted CMV-specific TCR beta clonotypes.

Sample: cultured CD8+ T cells from PBMCs, taken from culture after CMV antigen stimulation. The TCR comes from a human donor in good health (CMV status not recorded). Some clones in this sample may be carry-over from other donors' samples.

The CDR3 spells CAGSLGGHANTDTQYF. The CDR3 DNA reads as TGTGCCGGCAGCTTAGGAGGACACGCCAACACAGATACGCAGTATTTT. This chain connects TRBV7-4 to TRBJ2-3; D assignment may be TRBD1 or TRBD2 (5 bases each). The CDR3 runs 16 residues. Germline CDR1 is SGHVT and CDR2 is SQSDAQ.